This T cell receptor (beta chain) came from a study of Ad26.COV2.S vaccination and SARS-CoV-2 variants. The study, taken as a whole, reports: Analyses of TCR breadth and depth may have underestimated total T cell responses.

Repertoires were generated with immunoSEQ multiplex PCR, while TCRdb's copy carries only in-frame clones and drops some. This table has 300,000 to 350,000 clones, about 90% appearing once. V gave up 4 bases and J gave up 5 bases, with 18 bases separating them. This CDR3 has 16 amino acids. Germline V CDR1 and CDR2: SEHNR, FQNEAQ (reference sequence). Treatment specified: roughly 18 received Ad26.COV2.S at low or high dose, single or two shots; 5 received placebo; per-sample allocation not given. The study sampled participants on day 63 after the first vaccine or placebo injection. Turning to this clone: Antigen specificity is unknown.

This chain joins TRBV7-9 and TRBJ2-1; D may be TRBD1 (5 bases). The input for sequencing was peripheral blood, taken in a trial of Ad26.COV2.S vaccine versus placebo. The source of this sequence is a person aged 18 to 59 who received the Ad26.COV2.S COVID-19 vaccine or a placebo. The CDR3 protein is CASSWGTPMIDNEQFF. The CDR3 DNA reads as TGTGCCAGCAGCTGGGGCACTCCTATGATAGACAATGAGCAGTTCTTC.